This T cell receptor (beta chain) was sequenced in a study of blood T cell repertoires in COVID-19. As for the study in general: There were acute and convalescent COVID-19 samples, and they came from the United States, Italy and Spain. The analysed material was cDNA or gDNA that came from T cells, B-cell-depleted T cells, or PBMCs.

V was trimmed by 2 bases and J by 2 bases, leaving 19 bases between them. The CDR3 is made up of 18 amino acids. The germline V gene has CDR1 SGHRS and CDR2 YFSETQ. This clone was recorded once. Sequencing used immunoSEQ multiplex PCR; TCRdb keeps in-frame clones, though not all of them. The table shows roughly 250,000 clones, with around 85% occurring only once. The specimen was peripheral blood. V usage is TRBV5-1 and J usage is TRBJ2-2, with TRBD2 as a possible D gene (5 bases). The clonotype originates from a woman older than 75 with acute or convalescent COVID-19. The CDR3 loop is CASSFGEGFGGNTGELFF. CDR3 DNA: TGCGCCAGCAGCTTCGGGGAAGGGTTCGGTGGAAACACCGGGGAGCTGTTTTTT.